This TCR beta chain was recovered during a study of blood T cell repertoires in COVID-19. Turning to the study itself: Researchers got acute and convalescent COVID-19 samples from the United States, Italy and Spain. The analysed material was cDNA or gDNA that came from T cells, B-cell-depleted T cells, or PBMCs.

After removal of 3 bases from V and 7 bases from J, the junction contained 12 bases not matched to a gene. The CDR3 runs to 17 residues. Germline CDR1 reads MDHEN; CDR2 reads SYDVKM. In the original analysis: Amplification of reference gene primers was used by the study to estimate nucleated cell counts. Here immunoSEQ multiplex PCR was the method, and the copy in TCRdb shows in-frame clones only, minus some. Clone size and the V and J calls come from that table; the DNA yielded D and trimming. This table has approximately 190,000 clones, roughly 79% appearing once. The chain employs TRBV28 and TRBJ1-3, with 10 bases that match TRBD1. The sequence came from a man in his 60s with active or convalescent COVID-19. The sample consisted of peripheral blood. The CDR3 region has the DNA TGTGCCAGCAGTTTTGCGTCGGGGACAGGGGATCGGAACACCATATATTTT. Its protein is CASSFASGTGDRNTIYF.